This TCR beta chain was sequenced for a study of OX40 agonist ivuxolimab in advanced cancers. Study details: The mean age was roughly 60 years, ranging from about 23 to 79, with around four fifths of participants male. Study-level findings and limits: Relatively little clonal expansion, among the lowest observed, appeared in partial responders at 0.1-3.0 mg/kg.

Note on this clone: Its target is unknown.

Trimming took 5 bases from V and 1 from J, leaving 12 bases between them. This CDR3 spans 14 amino acids. Germline values: CDR1 LNHDA, CDR2 SQIVND (reference sequence). Libraries were prepared by immunoSEQ multiplex PCR; TCRdb keeps only in-frame clonotypes and omits some of them. The table lists about 58,000 clones, more than 80% of them singletons, with over 0.6% in the top ten. This specimen was CD4+ or CD8+ T cells sorted from blood, taken in a trial of the OX40 agonist ivuxolimab. This receptor was taken from an adult with an advanced solid tumor such as melanoma, head and neck, liver or kidney cancer. The rearrangement uses TRBV19 and TRBJ2-7; D perhaps matches TRBD1 (6 bases). This CDR3 is CASSPRRGSYEQYF. CDR3 in DNA: TGTGCCAGTAGTCCCCGCAGGGGATCCTACGAGCAGTACTTC.